This is a list of T cell receptor beta chains from one sample in a study of cytomegalovirus exposure and HLA in healthy donors. The method was immunoSEQ multiplex PCR; TCRdb's version includes in-frame clones alone and lacks a portion of them. The repertoire holds about 160,000 clones, with under 80% as singletons. Sequenced: PBMCs. The receptors come from a woman in her 30s in good health and CMV-seronegative. The CDR3 runs from the conserved cysteine through the conserved F or W. The D gene is left open where the match is weak. For some rows the clone size is stated as once, few or many, or as a class when expanded; others skip it.

15	TRBJ1-2	TRBD1	TRBV5-4	NA	TGTGCCAGCAGCTTGTACGGGACAGGGGTCTATGGCTACACCTTC	CASSLYGTGVYGYTF
15	TRBJ2-7	TRBD1	TRBV7-2	NA	TGTGCCAGCAGCTCCCTTGGACAGGGGCACCCGGGGCAGTACTTC	CASSSLGQGHPGQYF
14	TRBJ1-6	TRBD1	TRBV27	NA	TGTGCCAGCAGTTTAGACAGGGTTTATTCACCCCTCCACTTT	CASSLDRVYSPLHF
14	TRBJ1-6	NA	TRBV11-1	once	TGTGCCAGCAGCTTAAAACAGGGAAATTCACCCCTCCACTTT	CASSLKQGNSPLHF
11	TRBJ1-2	TRBD1	TRBV28	NA	TGTGCCAGCCGCGACAGGGCCGGCTACACCTTC	CASRDRAGYTF
13	TRBJ1-6	NA	TRBV11-2	NA	TGTGCCAGCAGCTTAGCCAGTAATTCACCCCTCCACTTT	CASSLASNSPLHF
14	TRBJ2-3	TRBD2	TRBV2	NA	TGTGCCAGCAGTTGGACTAGCGGGGCAGATACGCAGTATTTT	CASSWTSGADTQYF
17	TRBJ1-3	TRBD1	TRBV19	NA	TGTGCCAGTAGTTCGATTGGACAGGGATTATCTGGAAACACCATATATTTT	CASSSIGQGLSGNTIYF
14	TRBJ1-2	NA	TRBV5-1	NA	TGCGCCAGCAGACAGGGCACACAGAACTATGGCTACACCTTC	CASRQGTQNYGYTF
16	TRBJ1-6	TRBD1	TRBV9	NA	TGTGCCAGCAGCCCCTCCGGGACAGGGCAAAATTCACCCCTCCACTTT	CASSPSGTGQNSPLHF
15	TRBJ1-5	NA	TRBV10-3	NA	TGTGCCATCAGTGCAGGCGAGGGGGTTGTTGAGCCCCAGCATTTT	CAISAGEGVVEPQHF
16	TRBJ1-5	NA	TRBV19	NA	TGTGCCAGTACCGTCGAGGCAGGGCGATTCCGTCAGCCCCAGCATTTT	CASTVEAGRFRQPQHF
11	TRBJ2-7	NA	TRBV2	NA	TGTGCCAGCAGTAGCCGGGTCGAGCAGTACTTC	CASSSRVEQYF
15	TRBJ1-4	NA	TRBV25-1	NA	TGTGCCAGCAGTGAAGGTGGGGGGACTTATGAAAAACTGTTTTTT	CASSEGGGTYEKLFF
14	TRBJ2-3	TRBD1	TRBV29-1	few	TGCAGCGCCGAGGACAGGGGTAGCACAGATACGCAGTATTTT	CSAEDRGSTDTQYF
15	TRBJ1-1	TRBD1	TRBV28	few	TGTGCCAGCAGTTTAGGGGACAGGGAGAACACTGAAGCTTTCTTT	CASSLGDRENTEAFF
14	TRBJ1-2	TRBD1	TRBV28	NA	TGTGCCAGCAGTTCTGAGGGGGCGAGCCAAGGCTACACCTTC	CASSSEGASQGYTF
14	TRBJ2-2	NA	TRBV15	NA	TGTGCCACCAGCAGTGGGAGTGACACCGGGGAGCTGTTTTTT	CATSSGSDTGELFF
15	TRBJ1-1	NA	TRBV28	NA	TGTGCCAGCACCCTAGCGGCAGCCCACTACACTGAAGCTTTCTTT	CASTLAAAHYTEAFF
13	TRBJ1-1	TRBD1	TRBV30	NA	TGTGCCTGGAGTACCACAGGGGGCACTGAAGCTTTCTTT	CAWSTTGGTEAFF
15	TRBJ1-4	NA	TRBV30	few	TGTGCCTGGAGTGTACTTGCATCAACTAATGAAAAACTGTTTTTT	CAWSVLASTNEKLFF
14	TRBJ2-3	NA	TRBV9	NA	TGTGCCAGCAGCGTAGCCCTGGACATAGATACGCAGTATTTT	CASSVALDIDTQYF
13	TRBJ2-7	NA	TRBV7-8	NA	TGTTTTAGCAACCAGAAGCCGGCATACGAGCAGTACTTC	CFSNQKPAYEQYF
12	TRBJ1-5	NA	TRBV6-6	NA	TGTGCCAGCAGGAATCAAGCGGAGCCCCAGCATTTT	CASRNQAEPQHF
16	TRBJ2-2	TRBD1	TRBV19	NA	TGTGCCAGTAGTAGGCGACAGGGGAGTGGTACCGGGGAGCTGTTTTTT	CASSRRQGSGTGELFF
15	TRBJ2-1	NA	TRBV5-4	NA	TGTGCCAGCGCCTCAGGGATGGGAATAGGTAATGAGCAGTTCTTC	CASASGMGIGNEQFF
11	TRBJ1-1	NA	TRBV6-1	NA	TGTGCCAGCAGTCGACTCGGGGTAGCTTTCTTT	CASSRLGVAFF
14	TRBJ2-2	TRBD1	TRBV30	NA	TGTGCCTGGAGTGACGGACAGGGCACCGGGGAGCTGTTTTTT	CAWSDGQGTGELFF
14	TRBJ2-5	NA	TRBV27	NA	TGTGCCAGCAGTTTATGGGCGGAGGGGAAGACCCAGTACTTC	CASSLWAEGKTQYF
15	TRBJ2-7	TRBD2	TRBV5-1	NA	TGCGCCAGCAGCCCCAGCGGGGATGGGTTGTGGGAGCAGTACTTC	CASSPSGDGLWEQYF
14	TRBJ1-1	NA	TRBV2	NA	TGTGCCAGCAGTGCCCTCAGGGGATCCACTGAAGCTTTCTTT	CASSALRGSTEAFF
16	TRBJ1-2	TRBD1	TRBV19	NA	TGTGCCAGTAGTGCCCGGACAGGGGCATTCCACTATGGCTACACCTTC	CASSARTGAFHYGYTF
16	TRBJ2-7	NA	TRBV28	NA	TGTGCCAGCAGTTTAAATCGGGGGACAGTGGCCTACGAGCAGTACTTC	CASSLNRGTVAYEQYF
15	TRBJ2-7	NA	TRBV2	once	TGTGCCAGCAGTGAAGCCGCGACAGCCTCCTACGAGCAGTACTTC	CASSEAATASYEQYF
14	TRBJ1-4	NA	TRBV27	few	TGTGCCAGCAGTTGGGGCATAGCTAATGAAAAACTGTTTTTT	CASSWGIANEKLFF
15	TRBJ1-5	NA	TRBV2	NA	TGTGCCAGCAGTGAAGCTGCAGGGGCGGGTCAGCCCCAGCATTTT	CASSEAAGAGQPQHF
14	TRBJ2-2	TRBD2	TRBV6-1	few	TGTGCCAGCACCCCCCTAGCGGGGCCCGGGGAGCTGTTTTTT	CASTPLAGPGELFF
13	TRBJ2-5	NA	TRBV11-2	NA	TGTGCCAGCAGCGCCCGATTAGAGGAGACCCAGTACTTC	CASSARLEETQYF
12	TRBJ2-7	NA	TRBV7-9	NA	TGTGCCAGCAGCCAAGGAGACTACGAGCAGTACTTC	CASSQGDYEQYF
13	TRBJ2-5	NA	TRBV4-1	NA	TGCGCCAGCAGCCAAGCTAGGTGGGAGACCCAGTACTTC	CASSQARWETQYF
14	TRBJ1-6	TRBD1	TRBV2	NA	TGTGCCAGCAGGCCGGGACAGCCGGATTCACCCCTCCACTTT	CASRPGQPDSPLHF
13	TRBJ1-1	NA	TRBV27	NA	TGTGCCAGCAGTTGGGGCAGAGGAACTGAAGCTTTCTTT	CASSWGRGTEAFF
14	TRBJ2-2	NA	TRBV5-1	NA	TGCGCCAGCAGTTGGGGGCCCCCACCCGGGGAGCTGTTTTTT	CASSWGPPPGELFF
14	TRBJ2-7	NA	TRBV4-2	few	TGTGCCAGCAGCCGAGGACTTACTTACTACGAGCAGTACTTC	CASSRGLTYYEQYF
14	TRBJ2-7	NA	TRBV4-1	NA	TGCGCCAGCAGCCACAGGGTTGCGAGGTTTGAGCAGTACTTC	CASSHRVARFEQYF
14	TRBJ2-7	NA	TRBV7-2	NA	TGTGCCAGCGCGGATAACACCTTCTCCTACGAGCAGTACTTC	CASADNTFSYEQYF
15	TRBJ1-2	NA	TRBV19	few	TGTGCCAGTACCCCTGGCAGCAGGGCTCCCTATGGCTACACCTTC	CASTPGSRAPYGYTF
19	TRBJ1-2	TRBD1	TRBV7-6	NA	TGTGCCAGCAGCTTAGGTCCGCCGGGACAGGGGGCCGCCAGCTATGGCTACACCTTC	CASSLGPPGQGAASYGYTF
16	TRBJ1-2	TRBD1	TRBV27	NA	TGTGCCAGCAGTTTACGGACAGGGCCTTTTAACTATGGCTACACCTTC	CASSLRTGPFNYGYTF
17	TRBJ2-2	NA	TRBV7-3	NA	TGTGCCAGCAGCTTATGGGCTTCGGCGGGGATCACCGGGGAGCTGTTTTTT	CASSLWASAGITGELFF
13	TRBJ1-5	NA	TRBV28	NA	TGTGCCAGCAGTTTAACAGGGTATCAGCCCCAGCATTTT	CASSLTGYQPQHF
13	TRBJ2-5	NA	TRBV6-6	NA	TGTGCCAGCAGTTACTCGACAGGAGAGACCCAGTACTTC	CASSYSTGETQYF
13	TRBJ1-1	NA	TRBV30	NA	TGTGCCTGGAGTGTATTGGGAGGCACTGAAGCTTTCTTT	CAWSVLGGTEAFF
11	TRBJ2-7	NA	TRBV6-5	few	TGTGCCACCTCTAGAGGGAGGGAGCAGTACTTC	CATSRGREQYF
18	TRBJ2-7	NA	TRBV11-2	NA	TGTGCCAGCAGCTTAGAATTGGGGGACAAGACCTACTCCTACGAGCAGTACTTC	CASSLELGDKTYSYEQYF